Many counts were recorded for the clone carrying this TCR beta chain. Library preparation (for TCRbeta) was performed with unique molecular identifiers. TCRdb independently ran MiXCR on the PCR reads; one entry per CDR3 protein. The sample shows 350,000 to 450,000 distinct CDR3 sequences, over 20% of them seen only once. These data originate in a study of T-cell reconstitution after alpha-beta-depleted transplantation in children. Germline V lookup: CDR1 WSHSY, CDR2 SAAADI. The CDR3 is 14 amino acids. V shed 4 bases and J shed 6 bases, with 13 bases lying between them. The J gene is TRBJ2-4, the V gene TRBV10-2; tentative D call: TRBD1 (6 bases). The input for sequencing was PBMCs from the stem cell graft donor, taken from the stem cell graft. This clonotype originated in a human donor who donated a stem cell graft to a child with acute myeloid leukemia. The CDR3, as DNA: TGCGCCAGCAGTGTCGGGCTAGGGGGAAACATTCAGTACTTC. It yields the protein CASSVGLGGNIQYF.